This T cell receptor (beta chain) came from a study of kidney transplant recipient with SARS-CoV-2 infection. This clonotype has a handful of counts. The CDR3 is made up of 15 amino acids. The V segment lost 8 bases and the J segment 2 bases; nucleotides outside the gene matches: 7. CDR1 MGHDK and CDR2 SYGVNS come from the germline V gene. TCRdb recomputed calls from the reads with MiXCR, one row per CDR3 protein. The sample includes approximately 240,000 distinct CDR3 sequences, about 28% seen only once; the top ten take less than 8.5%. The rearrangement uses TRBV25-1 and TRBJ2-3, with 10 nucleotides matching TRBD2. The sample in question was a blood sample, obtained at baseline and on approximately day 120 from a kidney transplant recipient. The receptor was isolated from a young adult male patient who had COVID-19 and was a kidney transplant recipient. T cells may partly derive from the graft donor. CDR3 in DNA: TGTGCCAGCGAGAATAGCGGGGGGCACACAGATACGCAGTATTTT. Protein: CASENSGGHTDTQYF.